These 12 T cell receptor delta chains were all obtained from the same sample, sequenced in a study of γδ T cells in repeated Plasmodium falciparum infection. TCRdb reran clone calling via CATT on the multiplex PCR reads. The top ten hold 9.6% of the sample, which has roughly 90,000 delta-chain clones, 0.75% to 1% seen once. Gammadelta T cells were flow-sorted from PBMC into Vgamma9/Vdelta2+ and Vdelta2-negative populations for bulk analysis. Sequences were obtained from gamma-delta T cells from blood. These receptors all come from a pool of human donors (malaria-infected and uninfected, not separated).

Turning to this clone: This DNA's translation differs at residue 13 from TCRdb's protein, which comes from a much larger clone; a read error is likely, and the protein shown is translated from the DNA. The CDR3 DNA sequence: TGTGCCTGTGACAAATACTGGGGGATCCCTGATAAACCCATCTTT. As protein: CACDKYWGIPDKPIF. The V gene call is TRDV2, and the J gene call is absent; TRDD3, the table's D call, was not compared with the DNA. Germline-derived CDR1 and CDR2 are GEAIGNYY and EKD. This CDR3 has 15 residues.

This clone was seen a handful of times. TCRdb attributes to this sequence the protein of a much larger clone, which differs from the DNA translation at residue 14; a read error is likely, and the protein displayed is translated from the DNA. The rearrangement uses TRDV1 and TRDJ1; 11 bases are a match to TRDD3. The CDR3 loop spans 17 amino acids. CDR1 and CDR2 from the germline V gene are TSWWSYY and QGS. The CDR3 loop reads CALGEGSWGILTDELIF. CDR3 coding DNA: TGTGCTCTTGGGGAAGGTTCCTGGGGGATACTTACCGATGAACTCATCTTT.

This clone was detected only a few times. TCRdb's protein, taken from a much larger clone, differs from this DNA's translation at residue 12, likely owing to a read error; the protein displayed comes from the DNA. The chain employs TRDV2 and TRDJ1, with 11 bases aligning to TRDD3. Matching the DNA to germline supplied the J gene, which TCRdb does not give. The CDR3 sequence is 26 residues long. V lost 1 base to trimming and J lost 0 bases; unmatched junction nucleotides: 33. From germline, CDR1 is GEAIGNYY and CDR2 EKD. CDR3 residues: CACDTRRHSYRDKKLWGIRYTDKLIF. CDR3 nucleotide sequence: TGTGCCTGTGACACGAGGAGACATTCCTACCGCGACAAAAAACTATGGGGGATACGCTACACCGATAAACTCATCTTT.

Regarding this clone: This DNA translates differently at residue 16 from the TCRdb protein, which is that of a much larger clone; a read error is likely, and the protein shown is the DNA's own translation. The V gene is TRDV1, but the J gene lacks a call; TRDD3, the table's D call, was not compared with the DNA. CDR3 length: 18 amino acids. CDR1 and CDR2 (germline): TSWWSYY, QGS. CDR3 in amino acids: CALGERRLGAPKSDKPIF. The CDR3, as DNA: TGTGCTCTTGGGGAACGTCGCCTGGGGGCTCCCAAGTCCGATAAACCCATCTTT.

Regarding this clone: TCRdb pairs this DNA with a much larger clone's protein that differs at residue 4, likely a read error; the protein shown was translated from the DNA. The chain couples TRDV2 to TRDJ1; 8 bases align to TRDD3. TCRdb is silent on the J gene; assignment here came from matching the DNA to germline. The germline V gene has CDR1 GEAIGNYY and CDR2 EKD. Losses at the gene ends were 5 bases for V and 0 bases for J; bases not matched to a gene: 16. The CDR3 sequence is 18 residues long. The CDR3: CACGLRHWGGSYTDKLIF. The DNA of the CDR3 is TGTGCCTGTGGACTTCGACACTGGGGGGGATCGTACACCGATAAACTCATCTTT.

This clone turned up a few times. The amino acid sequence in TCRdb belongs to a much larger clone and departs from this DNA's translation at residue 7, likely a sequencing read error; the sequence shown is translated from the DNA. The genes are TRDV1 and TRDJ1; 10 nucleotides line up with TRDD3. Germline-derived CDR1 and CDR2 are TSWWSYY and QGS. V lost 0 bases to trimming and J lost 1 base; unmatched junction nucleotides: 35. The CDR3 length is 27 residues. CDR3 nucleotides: TGTGCTCTTGGGGAACTACCTAAGAGTATCGCCACTGTGAGGGGTAATACTGGGGGATCAGGCACCGATAAACTCATCTTT. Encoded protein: CALGELPKSIATVRGNTGGSGTDKLIF.

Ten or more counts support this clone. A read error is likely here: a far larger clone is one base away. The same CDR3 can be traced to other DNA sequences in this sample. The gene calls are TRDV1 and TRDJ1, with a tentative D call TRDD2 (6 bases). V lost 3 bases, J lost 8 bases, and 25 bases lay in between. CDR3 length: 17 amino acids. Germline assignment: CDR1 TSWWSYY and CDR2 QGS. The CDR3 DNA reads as TGTGCTCTTGGGGAGCTCCTACGGTCGGAACTGTCTAGCAAACTCATCTTT. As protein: CALGELLRSELSSKLIF.

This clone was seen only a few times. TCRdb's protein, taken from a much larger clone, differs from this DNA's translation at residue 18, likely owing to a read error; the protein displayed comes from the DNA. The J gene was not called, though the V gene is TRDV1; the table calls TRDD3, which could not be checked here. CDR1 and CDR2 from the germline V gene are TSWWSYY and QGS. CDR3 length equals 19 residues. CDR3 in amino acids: CALGERPSYIGGPTDKLTF. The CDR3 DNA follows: TGTGCTCTTGGGGAACGGCCTTCCTACATTGGGGGCCCCACCGATAAACTCACCTTT.

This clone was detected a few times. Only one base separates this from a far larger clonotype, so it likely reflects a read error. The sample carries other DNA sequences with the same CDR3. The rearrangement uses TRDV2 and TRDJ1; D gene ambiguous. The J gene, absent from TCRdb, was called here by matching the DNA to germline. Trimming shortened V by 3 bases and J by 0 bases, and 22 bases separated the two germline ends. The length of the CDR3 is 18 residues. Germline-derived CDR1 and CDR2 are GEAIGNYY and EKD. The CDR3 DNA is TGTGCCTGTGACGCCCCCAGGGCGGGAGACCCGTACACCGATAAACTCATCTTT. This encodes CACDAPRAGDPYTDKLIF.

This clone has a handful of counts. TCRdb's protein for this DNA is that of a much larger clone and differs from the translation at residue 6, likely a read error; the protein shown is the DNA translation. The DNA of the CDR3 is TGTGCTCTTGGGTACCCAACGAGGGGACCCCCCGGGAGCACCGATAAACTCATCTTT. The encoded protein is CALGYPTRGPPGSTDKLIF. The chain links TRDV1 to TRDJ1; maybe TRDD3 (5 bases). TCRdb lists no J gene, so it was determined here by aligning the DNA to germline. V was cut by 5 bases and J by 1 base, with 26 bases left in between. CDR3 length: 19 residues. Germline V gene sequence: CDR1 TSWWSYY, CDR2 QGS.

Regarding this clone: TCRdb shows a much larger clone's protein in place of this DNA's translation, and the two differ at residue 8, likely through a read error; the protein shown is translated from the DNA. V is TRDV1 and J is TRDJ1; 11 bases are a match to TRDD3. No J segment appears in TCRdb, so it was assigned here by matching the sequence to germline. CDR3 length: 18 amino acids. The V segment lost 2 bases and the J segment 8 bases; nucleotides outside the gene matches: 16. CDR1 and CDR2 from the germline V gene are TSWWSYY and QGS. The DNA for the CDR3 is TGTGCTCTTGGGGAAACTAGGGCTGGGGGATACCTATCGACAAAACTCATCTTT. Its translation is CALGETRAGGYLSTKLIF.

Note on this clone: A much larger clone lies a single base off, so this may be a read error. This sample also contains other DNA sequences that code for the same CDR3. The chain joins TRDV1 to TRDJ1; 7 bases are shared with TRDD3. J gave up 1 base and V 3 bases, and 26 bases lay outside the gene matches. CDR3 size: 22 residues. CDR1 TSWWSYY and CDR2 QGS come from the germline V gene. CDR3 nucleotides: TGTGCTCTTGGGGAGTATTCTGGGGGGTACGCCGAGGGGGCCATGGCCACCGATAAACTCATCTTT. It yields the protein CALGEYSGGYAEGAMATDKLIF.